This T cell receptor (beta chain) was profiled in a study of beta chain features in type 1 diabetes. Germline-derived CDR1 and CDR2 are SNHLY and FYNNEI. CDR3 length: 13 residues. The V and J ends lost 6 bases and 1 base respectively, with 9 bases between them. Expressed TCRB transcripts got sequenced, as all isolated RNA was reverse transcribed. Profiling relied on immunoSEQ multiplex PCR, and the TCRdb table lists in-frame clones only, not all of them. The repertoire holds roughly 150,000 clones, with 8.5% to 10% as singletons. Whole-study findings and limits: When Type 1 diabetes patients were examined, their TCRB CDR3s proved moderately but significantly shorter in all four CD4+ subsets.

This clone turned up a few times. Its antigen is not known. Sequencing was done on a sample of central memory CD4+ T cells from blood. The TCR originated in a woman aged 25 to 45 with type 1 diabetes. This chain connects TRBV2 to TRBJ1-1; D uncertain. In nucleotides, the CDR3 is TGTGCCAGCAGGACCGAGGGGAACACTGAAGCTTTCTTT. It codes for CASRTEGNTEAFF.